The 20 T cell receptor beta chains reported below all come from one sample, sequenced in a study of blood T cell repertoires in COVID-19. TCRdb's table, derived via immunoSEQ multiplex PCR, lists solely in-frame clones and lacks some. The top ten hold around 13% of the sample, which has about 100,000 clones, about 82% seen once. Sample: peripheral blood. The receptors shown here come from a woman aged 60-70 years in a cohort sampled during active or convalescent COVID-19.

The chain is built from TRBV5-4 and TRBJ1-2, with 10 bases that match TRBD1. The ends lost 0 bases at V and 4 bases at J; junction bases unmatched: 9. The CDR3 length is 17 residues. The germline V gene encodes CDR1 SGHNT and CDR2 YYREEE (reference sequence). CDR3 sequence (DNA): TGTGCCAGCAGCTTGGGACAGGGGGCGCAGGACGGCTATGGCTACACCTTC. Translated, it gives CASSLGQGAQDGYGYTF. Full variable domain (outside the CDR3, taken from reference TRBV5-4 and TRBJ1-2): ETGVTQSPTHLIKTRGQQVTLRCSSQSGHNTVSWYQQALGQGPQFIFQYYREEENGRGNFPPRFSGLQFPNYSSELNVNALELDDSALYLCASSLGQGAQDGYGYTFGSGTRLTVV.

This chain joins TRBV24-1 and TRBJ1-1, with 7 bases fitting TRBD1. The germline V gene encodes CDR1 KGHDR and CDR2 SFDVKD. This CDR3 comprises 15 residues. The V segment lost 7 bases and the J segment 2 bases; nucleotides outside the gene matches: 9. The CDR3 reads CATSGGGTANTEAFF. The DNA of the CDR3 is TGTGCCACCAGCGGGGGCGGGACAGCTAACACTGAAGCTTTCTTT.

This clone appeared once. V usage is TRBV3-1 (or the pseudogene TRBV3-2) and J usage is TRBJ2-5; no firm D call. CDR3 length: 16 amino acids. Deletions cut 1 base from V and 2 bases from J, with 14 bases between. CDR1 and CDR2 from the germline V gene are LGHDT and YNNKEL (reference sequence). CDR3 sequence reads: CASSQGVRGVQETQYF. CDR3 coding DNA: TGTGCCAGCAGCCAAGGGGTCCGCGGAGTACAAGAGACCCAGTACTTC.

V gene TRBV18 combines with J gene TRBJ1-2, with D maybe TRBD1 (5 bases). The germline V gene has CDR1 KGHSH and CDR2 LQKENI. Trimming cost V 2 bases and J 2 bases, with 9 bases left between them. CDR3 length: 14 amino acids. The CDR3, as DNA: TGTGCCAGCTCACCAGAGACAGCAAACTATGGCTACACCTTC. Translation: CASSPETANYGYTF.

This clone was recorded once. This sequence joins TRBV18 and TRBJ2-5; tentative D call: TRBD1 (5 bases). Germline V CDR1 and CDR2: KGHSH, LQKENI. Trimming cost V 3 bases and J 1 base, with 12 bases left between them. The CDR3 loop spans 15 amino acids. CDR3 loop: CASSPPGRAQETQYF. CDR3 nucleotides: TGTGCCAGCTCACCCCCCGGCAGGGCCCAAGAGACCCAGTACTTC.

This chain joins TRBV6-4 and TRBJ2-1, with TRBD1 identical over 9 bases. Trimming took 0 bases from V and 5 from J; bases not matched to a gene: 2. The CDR3 is 15 residues long. Looked up from germline, CDR1 is MRHNA and CDR2 is SNTAGT. The CDR3, as DNA: TGTGCCAGCAGTGACTCCTGGACAGGGGACAATGAGCAGTTCTTC. This sequence encodes CASSDSWTGDNEQFF.

The chain recombines TRBV7-8 with TRBJ2-1; D is possibly TRBD1 (6 bases). This CDR3 has 15 amino acids. Germline V gives CDR1 SGHVS, CDR2 FQNEAQ. Trimming shortened V by 6 bases and J by 0 bases, and 12 bases separated the two germline ends. As DNA, the CDR3 is TGTGCCAGCAGGGCAGGGGAAGGCTCCTACAATGAGCAGTTCTTC. This gives the protein CASRAGEGSYNEQFF.

V and J are TRBV24-1 and TRBJ2-7; 9 nucleotides align to TRBD1. The CDR3 has 13 amino acids. Germline trimming cut 5 bases from V and 2 bases from J; bases unmatched to any gene: 0. The germline CDR1 and CDR2 sequences are KGHDR and SFDVKD. CDR3 protein: CATSGDRAYEQYF. In DNA form, the CDR3 reads TGTGCCACCAGTGGGGACAGGGCCTACGAGCAGTACTTC.

Here the CDR3 reads CSVTLANYGYTF. The CDR3 region has the DNA TGCAGCGTGACATTGGCTAACTATGGCTACACCTTC. The J gene is TRBJ1-2, the V gene TRBV29-1; the D is unclear. The length of the CDR3 is 12 residues. Per the germline V gene, CDR1 is SQVTM and CDR2 is ANQGSEA. The germline V and J ends were trimmed by 6 bases and 0 bases, with 8 bases remaining between them.

The CDR3 sequence: CASSTNYNSPLHF. CDR3 sequence (DNA): TGTGCCAGTAGTACAAACTATAATTCACCCCTCCACTTT. The chain has TRBV19 and TRBJ1-6; D gene uncertain. The CDR3 is 13 amino acids. Germline-derived CDR1 and CDR2 are LNHDA and SQIVND (reference sequence). The V end lost 4 bases, the J end lost 3 bases, and 4 bases lay between the germline ends.

The V gene is TRBV7-8, the J gene TRBJ2-2; 12 nucleotides align to TRBD1. V dropped 5 bases and J dropped 7; count of bases not matched to a gene: 5. Germline V gene lookup returns CDR1 SGHVS and CDR2 FQNEAQ. The CDR3 runs 15 residues. CDR3 in amino acids: CASSPGQGAVGELFF. The CDR3 DNA reads as TGTGCCAGCAGCCCGGGACAGGGGGCCGTCGGGGAGCTGTTTTTT. Supplemented by reference TRBV7-8 and TRBJ2-2, the full variable domain reads GAGVSQSPRYKVAKRGQDVALRCDPISGHVSLFWYQQALGQGPEFLTYFQNEAQLDKSGLPSDRFFAERPEGSVSTLKIQRTQQEDSAVYLCASSPGQGAVGELFFGEGSRLTVL.

The chain links TRBV29-1 to TRBJ1-5, with D possibly being TRBD1 (6 bases). CDR3 size: 13 residues. The ends were cut back, 4 bases at V and 3 bases at J, with 10 bases in the middle. The germline V gene has CDR1 SQVTM and CDR2 ANQGSEA. CDR3 bases: TGCAGCGTTGCTGGACAGCTCAATCAGCCCCAGCATTTT. Protein: CSVAGQLNQPQHF.

This clone has only a few counts. V and J are TRBV20-1 and TRBJ1-1; D is uncertain. The CDR3 has 11 residues. The germline CDR1 and CDR2 sequences are DFQATT and SNEGSKA (reference sequence). The CDR3 DNA follows: TGCGTCCCGAGGGCGAACACTGAAGCTTTCTTT. It is translated as CVPRANTEAFF.

The chain has TRBV13 and TRBJ1-1; TRBD1 is a possible D gene (5 bases). Deletions cut 3 bases from V and 7 bases from J, with 12 bases between. CDR1 is PRHDT and CDR2 is FYEKMQ in the germline V gene (reference sequence). The CDR3 spans 13 residues. The CDR3, as DNA: TGTGCCAGCAGCTTCGGGGGATTTGTTGAAGCTTTCTTT. Protein product: CASSFGGFVEAFF.

This chain joins TRBV11-2 and TRBJ1-5; no firm D call. Germline V gene lookup returns CDR1 SGHAT and CDR2 FQNNGV. The CDR3 covers 15 residues. Trimming cost V 1 base and J 7 bases, with 14 bases left between them. In DNA form, the CDR3 reads TGTGCCAGCAGCTTAGGGACTGCTTCTTGGCAGCCCCAGCATTTT. The encoded protein is CASSLGTASWQPQHF.

The J gene is TRBJ1-6, the V gene TRBV5-5, with D maybe TRBD1 (5 bases). Germline values: CDR1 SGHKS, CDR2 YYEKEE (reference sequence). The CDR3 extends over 16 amino acids. V lost 4 bases and J lost 7, with 18 bases in between. CDR3 sequence reads: CASSPGGGYYNSPLHF. CDR3 DNA sequence: TGTGCCAGCAGCCCTGGGGGGGGATATTACAATTCACCCCTCCACTTT.

This chain uses TRBV4-1 with TRBJ1-2; D ambiguous. The length of the CDR3 is 13 residues. Germline loops: CDR1 MGHRA, CDR2 YSYEKL. The ends were cut back, 1 base at V and 4 bases at J, with 7 bases in the middle. CDR3 amino acids: CASSQVRSYGYTF. CDR3 sequence (DNA): TGCGCCAGCAGCCAAGTCAGGTCCTATGGCTACACCTTC.

The gene calls are TRBV18 and TRBJ2-6; D is undetermined. V lost 6 bases and J lost 0, with 12 bases in between. CDR3 length: 16 residues. Germline values: CDR1 KGHSH, CDR2 LQKENI. The CDR3 sequence is CASSQVRNSGANVLTF. The CDR3 bases are TGTGCCAGCTCTCAGGTCCGTAACTCTGGGGCCAACGTCCTGACTTTC.

The chain carries TRBV19 and TRBJ1-6; D remains ambiguous. This CDR3 contains 11 residues. Germline V gives CDR1 LNHDA, CDR2 SQIVND (reference sequence). Between the trimmed V and J ends, which lost 8 bases and 14 bases, there was a span of 13 bases. The CDR3 DNA is TGTGCCAGTGGCCCCGGGTGGGCCCTCCACTTT. It encodes CASGPGWALHF. The full variable domain, its missing parts supplied by reference TRBV19 and TRBJ1-6, is DGGITQSPKYLFRKEGQNVTLSCEQNLNHDAMYWYRQDPGQGLRLIYYSQIVNDFQKGDIAEGYSVSREKKESFPLTVTSAQKNPTAFYLCASGPGWALHFGNGTRLTVT.

About this clone itself: At one end the junction does not follow the germline gene, possibly because of a read error. V and J are TRBV7-7 and TRBJ1-5; no firm D call. CDR3 size: 13 residues. The V gene's germline CDR1 is SSHAT and CDR2 FNYEAQ (reference sequence). The CDR3 reads CASSPGYNQPQHF. CDR3 sequence (DNA): TGTGCTAGCAGCCCCGGGTACAATCAGCCCCAGCATTTT. Supplemented by reference TRBV7-7 and TRBJ1-5, the full variable domain reads GAGVSQSPRYKVTKRGQDVTLRCDPISSHATLYWYQQALGQGPEFLTYFNYEAQPDKSGLPSDRFSAERPEGSISTLTIQRTEQRDSAMYRCASSPGYNQPQHFGDGTRLSIL.